This T cell receptor beta chain was obtained from a study of T cell responses to AZD1222 COVID-19 vaccine. Overall study: Doses given second, at about 4 or about 12 weeks, were pooled. General observations from the study: Unmutated variant regions are reportedly the target of nearly half of TCRs that are spike-specific.

Worth noting for this clone: What it recognizes is unknown.

Clones were read by immunoSEQ multiplex PCR, and TCRdb kept only the in-frame ones, dropping some. This table holds about 160,000 clones, roughly 90% found once. Trimming took off 2 bases at V and 2 bases at J, with 5 bases between the two ends. Germline CDR1 is SGDLS and CDR2 is YYNGEE. This CDR3 spans 13 amino acids. This clonotype originated in an adult in good health. The sample was peripheral blood, taken on day 0 of AZD1222 vaccination. This chain joins TRBV9 and TRBJ1-3; D is uncertain. CDR3 loop: CASSVSPGNTIYF. CDR3 DNA: TGTGCCAGCAGCGTTTCACCTGGAAACACCATATATTTT. Full variable domain (missing parts from reference TRBV9 and TRBJ1-3): DSGVTQTPKHLITATGQRVTLRCSPRSGDLSVYWYQQSLDQGLQFLIQYYNGEERAKGNILERFSAQQFPDLHSELNLSSLELGDSALYFCASSVSPGNTIYFGEGSWLTVV.